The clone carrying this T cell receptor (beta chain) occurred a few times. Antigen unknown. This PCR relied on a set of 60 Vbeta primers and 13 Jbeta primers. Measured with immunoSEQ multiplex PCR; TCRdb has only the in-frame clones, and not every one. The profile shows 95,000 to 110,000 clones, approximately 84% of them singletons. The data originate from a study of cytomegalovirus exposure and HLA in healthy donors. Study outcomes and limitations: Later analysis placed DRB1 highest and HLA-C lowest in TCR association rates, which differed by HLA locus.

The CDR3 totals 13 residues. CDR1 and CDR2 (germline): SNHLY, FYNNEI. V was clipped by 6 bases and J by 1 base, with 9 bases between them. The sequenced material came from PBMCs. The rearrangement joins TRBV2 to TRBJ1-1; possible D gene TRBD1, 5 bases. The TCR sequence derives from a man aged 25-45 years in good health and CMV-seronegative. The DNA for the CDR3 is TGTGCCAGCAGCTTCGGACAGAACACTGAAGCTTTCTTT. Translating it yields CASSFGQNTEAFF.